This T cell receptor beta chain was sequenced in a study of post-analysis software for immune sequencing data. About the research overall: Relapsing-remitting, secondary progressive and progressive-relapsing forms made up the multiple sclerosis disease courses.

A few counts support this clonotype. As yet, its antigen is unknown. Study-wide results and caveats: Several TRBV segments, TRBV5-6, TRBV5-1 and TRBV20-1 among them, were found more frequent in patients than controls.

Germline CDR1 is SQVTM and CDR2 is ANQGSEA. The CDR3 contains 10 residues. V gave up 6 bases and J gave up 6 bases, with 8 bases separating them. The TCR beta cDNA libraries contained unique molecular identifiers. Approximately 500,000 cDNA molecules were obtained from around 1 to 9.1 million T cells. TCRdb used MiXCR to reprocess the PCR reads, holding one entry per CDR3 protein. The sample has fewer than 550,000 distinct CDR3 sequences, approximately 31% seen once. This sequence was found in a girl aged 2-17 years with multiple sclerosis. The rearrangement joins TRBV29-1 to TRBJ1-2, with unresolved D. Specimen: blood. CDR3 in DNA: TGCAGCGTGTCGGAAGATGGCTACACCTTC. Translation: CSVSEDGYTF.